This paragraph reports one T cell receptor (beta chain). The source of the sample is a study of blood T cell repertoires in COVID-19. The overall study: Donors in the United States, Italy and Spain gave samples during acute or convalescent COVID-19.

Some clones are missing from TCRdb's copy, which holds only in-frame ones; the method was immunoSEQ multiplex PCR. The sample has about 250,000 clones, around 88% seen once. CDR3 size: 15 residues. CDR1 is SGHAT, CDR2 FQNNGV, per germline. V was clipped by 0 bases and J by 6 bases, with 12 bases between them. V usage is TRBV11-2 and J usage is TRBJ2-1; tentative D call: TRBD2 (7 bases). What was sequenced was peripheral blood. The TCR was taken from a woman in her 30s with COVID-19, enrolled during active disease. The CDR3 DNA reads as TGTGCCAGCAGCTTAGACCCGGGGGGCACCAATGAGCAGTTCTTC. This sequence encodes CASSLDPGGTNEQFF.